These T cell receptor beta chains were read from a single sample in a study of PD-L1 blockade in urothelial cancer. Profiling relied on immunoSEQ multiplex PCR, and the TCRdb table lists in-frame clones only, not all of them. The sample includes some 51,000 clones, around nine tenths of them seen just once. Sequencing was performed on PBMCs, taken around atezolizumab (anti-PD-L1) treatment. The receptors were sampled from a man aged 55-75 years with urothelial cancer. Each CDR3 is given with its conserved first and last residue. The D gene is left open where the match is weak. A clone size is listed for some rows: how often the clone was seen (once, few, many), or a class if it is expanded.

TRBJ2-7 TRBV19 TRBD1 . CASSDSGTGNSYEQYF TGTGCCAGTAGCGATTCCGGGACAGGGAATTCCTACGAGCAGTACTTC
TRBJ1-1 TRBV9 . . CASSVATYPEGEAFF TGTGCCAGCAGCGTAGCGACCTACCCGGAGGGTGAAGCTTTCTTT
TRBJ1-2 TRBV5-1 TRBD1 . CASTRDRGAEGYTF TGCGCCAGCACAAGAGACAGGGGAGCGGAAGGCTACACCTTC
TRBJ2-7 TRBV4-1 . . CASSPSLAGNYEQYF TGCGCCAGCAGCCCCTCCCTGGCAGGTAACTACGAGCAGTACTTC
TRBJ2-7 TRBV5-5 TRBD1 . CASSLDGTDLFHEQYF TGTGCCAGCAGCTTGGATGGGACAGACTTGTTTCACGAGCAGTACTTC
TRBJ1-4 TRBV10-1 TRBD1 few CASSESGTVEKLFF TGCGCCAGCAGTGAGTCGGGGACAGTTGAAAAACTGTTTTTT
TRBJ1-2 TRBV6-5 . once CASSYRRGGGYTF TGTGCCAGCAGTTACAGGAGGGGAGGAGGCTACACCTTC
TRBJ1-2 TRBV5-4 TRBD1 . CASRTRDSLHGYTF TGTGCCAGCAGAACCCGGGACAGCCTCCATGGCTACACCTTC
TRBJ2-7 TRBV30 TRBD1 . CALGRDRAYEQYF TGTGCTCTGGGGCGGGACAGGGCCTACGAGCAGTACTTC
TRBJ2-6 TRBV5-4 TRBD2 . CASSSTSGTSGANVLTF TGTGCCAGCAGCTCCACTAGCGGGACGTCTGGGGCCAACGTCCTGACTTTC
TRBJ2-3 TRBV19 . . CASSARAFGAGTDTQYF TGTGCCAGTAGTGCCCGGGCTTTTGGGGCGGGCACAGATACGCAGTATTTT
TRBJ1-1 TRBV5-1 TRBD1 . CASSMTGLGTEAFF TGCGCCAGCAGCATGACAGGGCTGGGCACTGAAGCTTTCTTT
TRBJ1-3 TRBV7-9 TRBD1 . CASSFDRGGINTIYF TGTGCCAGCAGCTTTGACAGGGGGGGAATAAACACCATATATTTT
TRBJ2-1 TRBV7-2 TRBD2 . CASSLAPGRGGQSEQFF TGTGCCAGCAGCTTAGCGCCAGGGCGGGGGGGCCAAAGTGAGCAGTTCTTC
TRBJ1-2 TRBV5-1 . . CASSLGTRDGYTF TGCGCCAGCAGCTTAGGGACAAGAGATGGCTACACCTTC
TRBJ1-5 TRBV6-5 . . CASSVSRGNQPQHF TGTGCCAGCAGCGTTTCAAGAGGCAATCAGCCCCAGCATTTT
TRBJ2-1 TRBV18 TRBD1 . CASSPRDSEQFF TGTGCCAGCTCACCTCGGGACAGTGAGCAGTTCTTC
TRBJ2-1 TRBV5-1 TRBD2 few CASSSGRAGGNNEQFF TGCGCCAGCAGCTCTGGGAGGGCGGGGGGAAACAATGAGCAGTTCTTC
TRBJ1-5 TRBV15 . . CATRPPGGQNSNQPQHF TGTGCCACCAGGCCACCCGGGGGGCAGAATAGCAATCAGCCCCAGCATTTT
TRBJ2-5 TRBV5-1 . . CASSLTGPRQETQYF TGCGCCAGCAGCCTAACAGGGCCGAGACAAGAGACCCAGTACTTC
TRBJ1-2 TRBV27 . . CASSPHNNNYGYTF TGTGCCAGCAGCCCACATAATAACAACTATGGCTACACCTTC
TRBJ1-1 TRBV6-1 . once CASSAPKTGRGTEAFF TGTGCCAGCAGTGCCCCAAAGACAGGACGGGGCACTGAAGCTTTCTTT
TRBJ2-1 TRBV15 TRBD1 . CATSAGTGSNEQFF TGTGCCACGTCCGCCGGGACAGGGAGCAATGAGCAGTTCTTC
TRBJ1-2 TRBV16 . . CASSQSREGSYGYTF TGTGCCAGCAGCCAATCGAGGGAGGGTAGCTATGGCTACACCTTC
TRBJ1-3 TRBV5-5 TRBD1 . CASSLWQGGGNTIYF TGTGCCAGCAGCTTGTGGCAGGGGGGCGGAAACACCATATATTTT
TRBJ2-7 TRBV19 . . CASRRGQGSYEQYF TGTGCCAGTAGAAGGGGACAAGGCTCCTACGAGCAGTACTTC
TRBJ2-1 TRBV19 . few CASMTDSTYNEQFF TGTGCCAGTATGACGGACTCCACCTACAATGAGCAGTTCTTC
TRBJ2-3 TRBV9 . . CASSVGEVDTQYF TGTGCCAGCAGCGTAGGGGAGGTAGATACGCAGTATTTT
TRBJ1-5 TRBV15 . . CATSRAQRGNQPQHF TGTGCCACCAGCAGAGCTCAGAGGGGGAATCAGCCCCAGCATTTT
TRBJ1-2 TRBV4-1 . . CASSQMGPGGYGYTF TGCGCCAGCAGCCAAATGGGACCGGGGGGGTATGGCTACACCTTC
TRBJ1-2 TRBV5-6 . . CASSATGSGYGYTF TGTGCCAGCAGCGCAACAGGGAGCGGTTATGGCTACACCTTC